Listed below are T cell receptor beta chains from one sample, sequenced in a study of blood T cell repertoires in COVID-19. Assay: immunoSEQ multiplex PCR; the TCRdb copy retains only in-frame clones and omits some. The sample holds 450,000 or so clones, roughly 90% seen once. Sequencing used peripheral blood. All receptors derive from a man aged 18 to 29 with COVID-19, enrolled during active disease. Each CDR3 is given with its conserved first and last residue. A D gene is named only where the DNA matches it firmly. Expanded clones are given a class, and other clones once, few, many or no size at all.

j_gene: TRBJ1-2; d_gene: TRBD1; abundance: -; v_gene: TRBV25-1; CDR3aa: CASGGQGYGYTF; CDR3nt: TGTGCCAGCGGGGGACAGGGCTATGGCTACACCTTC
j_gene: TRBJ2-7; d_gene: TRBD1; abundance: -; v_gene: TRBV7-9; CDR3aa: CASSRGTGQYEQYF; CDR3nt: TGTGCCAGCAGCCGAGGGACAGGGCAATACGAGCAGTACTTC
j_gene: TRBJ1-5; d_gene: TRBD1; abundance: -; v_gene: TRBV28; CDR3aa: CASSPLNFGQGSNQPQHF; CDR3nt: TGTGCCAGCAGTCCCCTTAACTTCGGACAGGGTAGCAATCAGCCCCAGCATTTT
j_gene: TRBJ1-1; d_gene: -; abundance: once; v_gene: TRBV5-1; CDR3aa: CASSTGDGQNAFF; CDR3nt: TGCGCCAGCAGCACCGGGGACGGACAGAATGCTTTCTTT
j_gene: TRBJ2-1; d_gene: TRBD2; abundance: few; v_gene: TRBV7-3; CDR3aa: CASSLTGTSVNEQFF; CDR3nt: TGTGCCAGCAGCTTAACCGGGACTAGCGTTAATGAGCAGTTCTTC
j_gene: TRBJ2-1; d_gene: TRBD2; abundance: -; v_gene: TRBV7-8; CDR3aa: CASSLTSGRVFNEQFF; CDR3nt: TGTGCCAGCAGCTTGACTAGCGGGAGAGTTTTCAATGAGCAGTTCTTC
j_gene: TRBJ2-4; d_gene: -; abundance: -; v_gene: TRBV6-5; CDR3aa: CASSYTMENGNIQYF; CDR3nt: TGTGCCAGCAGTTACACGATGGAGAATGGAAACATTCAGTACTTC
j_gene: TRBJ1-2; d_gene: -; abundance: -; v_gene: TRBV11-2; CDR3aa: CASSPQGIGCTF; CDR3nt: TGTGCCAGCAGCCCTCAGGGAATTGGATGCACCTTC
j_gene: TRBJ1-5; d_gene: TRBD1; abundance: once; v_gene: TRBV9; CDR3aa: CASSVGQGAGQPQHF; CDR3nt: TGTGCCAGCAGCGTTGGACAGGGGGCTGGTCAGCCCCAGCATTTT
j_gene: TRBJ2-7; d_gene: TRBD2; abundance: -; v_gene: TRBV7-3; CDR3aa: CASSLGGRAGEQYF; CDR3nt: TGTGCCAGCAGCTTAGGAGGGAGGGCCGGCGAGCAGTACTTC
j_gene: TRBJ1-1; d_gene: -; abundance: -; v_gene: TRBV7-2; CDR3aa: CASSPLVPRELYTEAFF; CDR3nt: TGTGCCAGCAGCCCTCTAGTGCCGAGGGAGCTTTACACTGAAGCTTTCTTT
j_gene: TRBJ1-5; d_gene: TRBD1; abundance: -; v_gene: TRBV7-9; CDR3aa: CASSWDSQPQHF; CDR3nt: TGTGCCAGCAGCTGGGACAGCCAGCCCCAGCATTTT
j_gene: TRBJ2-7; d_gene: TRBD2; abundance: -; v_gene: TRBV2; CDR3aa: CASKRTSRAYEQYF; CDR3nt: TGTGCCAGCAAGAGGACTAGTAGGGCCTACGAGCAGTACTTC
j_gene: TRBJ1-1; d_gene: -; abundance: -; v_gene: TRBV6-5; CDR3aa: CASSYNAPGLNTEAFF; CDR3nt: TGTGCCAGCAGTTACAATGCTCCGGGATTAAACACTGAAGCTTTCTTT
j_gene: TRBJ1-1; d_gene: TRBD1; abundance: -; v_gene: TRBV29-1; CDR3aa: CSVELRQGRDTEAFF; CDR3nt: TGCAGCGTTGAACTCCGACAGGGCAGGGACACTGAAGCTTTCTTT
j_gene: TRBJ2-1; d_gene: -; abundance: -; v_gene: TRBV5-1; CDR3aa: CASSFGVDRSEQFF; CDR3nt: TGCGCCAGCAGCTTTGGGGTAGACAGGAGTGAGCAGTTCTTC
j_gene: TRBJ2-7; d_gene: TRBD2; abundance: -; v_gene: TRBV5-4; CDR3aa: CASSLGSGGPTYEQYF; CDR3nt: TGTGCCAGCAGCTTGGGTAGCGGGGGGCCGACCTACGAGCAGTACTTC
j_gene: TRBJ1-1; d_gene: -; abundance: -; v_gene: TRBV11-3; CDR3aa: CASSRGRDTEAFF; CDR3nt: TGTGCCAGCAGCCGCGGTCGGGACACTGAAGCTTTCTTT
j_gene: TRBJ2-2; d_gene: -; abundance: -; v_gene: TRBV6-5; CDR3aa: CASSINFPNTGELFF; CDR3nt: TGTGCCAGCAGTATAAACTTTCCCAACACCGGGGAGCTGTTTTTT
j_gene: TRBJ2-1; d_gene: TRBD1; abundance: -; v_gene: TRBV19; CDR3aa: CASTIAGTGYYNEQFF; CDR3nt: TGTGCCAGTACCATAGCCGGGACAGGGTATTACAATGAGCAGTTCTTC
j_gene: TRBJ1-4; d_gene: TRBD1; abundance: -; v_gene: TRBV7-9; CDR3aa: CASSLQGARGEKLFF; CDR3nt: TGTGCCAGCAGCCTACAGGGGGCACGGGGTGAAAAACTGTTTTTT
j_gene: TRBJ2-7; d_gene: -; abundance: once; v_gene: TRBV27; CDR3aa: CASSLRGTTYEQYF; CDR3nt: TGTGCCAGCAGTTTACGCGGGACCACTTACGAGCAGTACTTC
j_gene: TRBJ2-5; d_gene: -; abundance: -; v_gene: TRBV7-2; CDR3aa: CASSLAGRVQETQYF; CDR3nt: TGTGCCAGCAGCTTAGCGGGCAGGGTCCAAGAGACCCAGTACTTC
j_gene: TRBJ1-2; d_gene: -; abundance: -; v_gene: TRBV7-2; CDR3aa: CASRLGWGGGGYTF; CDR3nt: TGTGCCAGCAGACTGGGATGGGGAGGAGGTGGCTACACCTTC
j_gene: TRBJ2-1; d_gene: -; abundance: -; v_gene: TRBV11-2; CDR3aa: CASSQHPGQRPNEQFF; CDR3nt: TGTGCCAGCAGCCAACATCCGGGACAAAGGCCAAATGAGCAGTTCTTC
j_gene: TRBJ2-7; d_gene: TRBD2; abundance: -; v_gene: TRBV19; CDR3aa: CARRTLGLAHYEQYF; CDR3nt: TGTGCCAGGAGAACCCTCGGACTAGCGCACTACGAGCAGTACTTC
j_gene: TRBJ1-5; d_gene: -; abundance: -; v_gene: TRBV6-5; CDR3aa: CASSSGGSGNQPQHF; CDR3nt: TGTGCCAGCAGTAGTGGAGGATCTGGCAATCAGCCCCAGCATTTT
j_gene: TRBJ1-1; d_gene: TRBD1; abundance: medium-sized; v_gene: TRBV4-1; CDR3aa: CASSQGNRGTEAFF; CDR3nt: TGCGCCAGCAGCCAAGGCAACAGGGGTACTGAAGCTTTCTTT
j_gene: TRBJ1-4; d_gene: -; abundance: few; v_gene: TRBV6-5; CDR3aa: CASRGAPGEKLFF; CDR3nt: TGTGCCAGCAGGGGGGCTCCTGGGGAAAAACTGTTTTTT
j_gene: TRBJ2-7; d_gene: -; abundance: -; v_gene: TRBV29-1; CDR3aa: CSVAPGTSSYEQYF; CDR3nt: TGCAGCGTGGCTCCCGGGACTTCTTCCTACGAGCAGTACTTC
j_gene: TRBJ2-2; d_gene: -; abundance: -; v_gene: TRBV11-2; CDR3aa: CASSWASRELFF; CDR3nt: TGTGCCAGCAGTTGGGCCAGCAGGGAGCTGTTTTTT
j_gene: TRBJ1-1; d_gene: -; abundance: -; v_gene: TRBV19; CDR3aa: CASSIRQGLNTEAFF; CDR3nt: TGTGCCAGTAGTATCCGGCAGGGGTTAAACACTGAAGCTTTCTTT
j_gene: TRBJ2-3; d_gene: TRBD2; abundance: once; v_gene: TRBV3-1/TRBV3-2; CDR3aa: CASSGREFRTQYF; CDR3nt: TGTGCCAGCAGTGGGCGGGAGTTTCGTACGCAGTATTTT
j_gene: TRBJ2-2; d_gene: TRBD2; abundance: -; v_gene: TRBV3-1/TRBV3-2; CDR3aa: CASSQEGLADFAGELFF; CDR3nt: TGTGCCAGCAGCCAAGAAGGACTAGCGGACTTCGCAGGGGAGCTGTTTTTT
j_gene: TRBJ1-5; d_gene: -; abundance: few; v_gene: TRBV4-1; CDR3aa: CASSLRDTQQPQHF; CDR3nt: TGCGCCAGCAGCCTCCGGGACACCCAGCAGCCCCAGCATTTT
j_gene: TRBJ2-7; d_gene: -; abundance: -; v_gene: TRBV11-2; CDR3aa: CASSGHSYEQYF; CDR3nt: TGTGCCAGCAGCGGACACTCCTACGAGCAGTACTTC
j_gene: TRBJ2-2; d_gene: -; abundance: few; v_gene: TRBV9; CDR3aa: CASSPLDYSGELFF; CDR3nt: TGTGCCAGCAGCCCCCTGGACTATTCCGGGGAGCTGTTTTTT
j_gene: TRBJ2-1; d_gene: -; abundance: -; v_gene: TRBV5-1; CDR3aa: CASSHSPRNEQFF; CDR3nt: TGCGCCAGCAGCCATTCCCCTCGGAATGAGCAGTTCTTC
j_gene: TRBJ1-2; d_gene: -; abundance: few; v_gene: TRBV27; CDR3aa: CASSPRTAYGYTF; CDR3nt: TGTGCCAGCAGTCCCAGGACAGCCTATGGCTACACCTTC
j_gene: TRBJ1-5; d_gene: TRBD1; abundance: few; v_gene: TRBV2; CDR3aa: CASSVRTGSNQPQHF; CDR3nt: TGTGCCAGCAGTGTCAGGACAGGGAGCAATCAGCCCCAGCATTTT
j_gene: TRBJ2-7; d_gene: -; abundance: -; v_gene: TRBV9; CDR3aa: CASSVGTQTYEQYF; CDR3nt: TGTGCCAGCAGCGTAGGAACTCAAACCTACGAGCAGTACTTC
j_gene: TRBJ2-7; d_gene: TRBD1; abundance: -; v_gene: TRBV7-8; CDR3aa: CASSLRGGRTGYEQYF; CDR3nt: TGTGCCAGCAGCTTAAGGGGTGGTAGGACAGGTTACGAGCAGTACTTC
j_gene: TRBJ2-3; d_gene: TRBD1; abundance: -; v_gene: TRBV19; CDR3aa: CASETGTADTDTQYF; CDR3nt: TGTGCCTCAGAGACCGGGACAGCCGACACAGATACGCAGTATTTT
j_gene: TRBJ2-7; d_gene: -; abundance: -; v_gene: TRBV6-2/TRBV6-3; CDR3aa: CASSPRSYEQYF; CDR3nt: TGTGCCAGCAGCCCGCGCTCCTACGAGCAGTACTTC
j_gene: TRBJ2-1; d_gene: -; abundance: once; v_gene: TRBV11-1; CDR3aa: CASNTMSGEQFF; CDR3nt: TGTGCCAGCAATACGATGAGCGGGGAGCAGTTCTTC
j_gene: TRBJ1-5; d_gene: TRBD1; abundance: -; v_gene: TRBV24-1; CDR3aa: CGRTGGSNNNQPQHF; CDR3nt: TGTGGCCGGACAGGGGGTTCTAATAACAATCAGCCCCAGCATTTT
j_gene: TRBJ2-1; d_gene: TRBD2; abundance: -; v_gene: TRBV14; CDR3aa: CASSLHREGEQFF; CDR3nt: TGTGCCAGCAGCTTGCACCGGGAGGGAGAGCAGTTCTTC
j_gene: TRBJ2-5; d_gene: -; abundance: -; v_gene: TRBV19; CDR3aa: CASSIRGRETQYF; CDR3nt: TGTGCCAGTAGTATTAGGGGTAGGGAGACCCAGTACTTC
j_gene: TRBJ2-1; d_gene: TRBD1; abundance: -; v_gene: TRBV5-1; CDR3aa: CASSSTGFHEQFF; CDR3nt: TGCGCCAGCAGCTCGACAGGGTTCCATGAGCAGTTCTTC
j_gene: TRBJ2-2; d_gene: -; abundance: -; v_gene: TRBV29-1; CDR3aa: CSVESSTGELFF; CDR3nt: TGCAGCGTTGAATCATCCACCGGGGAGCTGTTTTTT